Shown below are 26 T cell receptor beta chains from a single sample sequenced in a study of a mutant IDH1 vaccine in newly diagnosed glioma. Time point reported: week 47, end of study. Every single dose of the vaccine, 300 ug of mutant IDH1 20-mer peptide, came with topical imiquimod. Produced via immunoSEQ multiplex PCR; TCRdb's table is partial and in-frame only. The sample carries tens of thousands of clones, about 81% recorded once. No antigen has been identified for these receptors. The specimen was PBMCs, collected from a glioma patient whose treatment included an IDH1 peptide vaccine. All receptors come from a middle-aged man with glioma.

The J gene is TRBJ2-1, the V gene TRBV5-6; TRBD1 is a possible D gene (6 bases). There are 15 residues in the CDR3. The ends were cut back, 4 bases at V and 0 bases at J, with 11 bases in the middle. Germline V gene data show CDR1 as SGHDT and CDR2 as YYEEEE. In nucleotides, the CDR3 is TGTGCCAGCAGCCCAACAGGGTTCTCCTACAATGAGCAGTTCTTC. Protein product: CASSPTGFSYNEQFF.

The chain recombines TRBV30 with TRBJ2-7; D unclear. Trimming took 2 bases from V and 2 from J, leaving 10 bases between them. Germline lookup yields CDR1 GTSNPN and CDR2 SVGIG (reference sequence). The length of the CDR3 is 13 residues. The CDR3 loop is CAWSPKSPYEQYF. The CDR3 region has the DNA TGTGCCTGGAGTCCGAAGTCCCCCTACGAGCAGTACTTC.

The V gene is TRBV5-1, the J gene TRBJ2-5, with no clear D. The CDR3 runs 13 residues. Trimming took off 2 bases at V and 2 bases at J, with 7 bases between the two ends. Germline V gene data show CDR1 as SGHRS and CDR2 as YFSETQ. The DNA of the CDR3 is TGCGCCAGCAGCTTTAGGCAGCAAGAGACCCAGTACTTC. Encoded protein: CASSFRQQETQYF.

The chain has TRBV28 and TRBJ1-2, with D possibly being TRBD1 (5 bases). This CDR3 has 13 amino acids. Trimming pared 3 bases from V and 1 base from J, leaving 6 bases between. The germline V gene has CDR1 MDHEN and CDR2 SYDVKM. CDR3 region: CASSLGVNYGYTF. As DNA, the CDR3 is TGTGCCAGCAGTTTGGGGGTTAACTATGGCTACACCTTC.

This rearrangement joins TRBV6-5 to TRBJ1-4; tentatively, D is TRBD1 (5 bases). The V and J ends lost 6 bases and 8 bases respectively, with 19 bases between them. Germline V CDR1 and CDR2: MNHEY, SVGAGI. This CDR3 spans 15 amino acids. The CDR3 sequence: CASSSIRDSVEKLFF. CDR3 sequence (DNA): TGTGCCAGCAGCTCCATCCGGGACTCAGTCGAAAAACTGTTTTTT.

CDR3 residues: CASSQAGGGPYNEQFF. The DNA of the CDR3 is TGCGCCAGCAGCCAAGCAGGAGGGGGTCCATACAATGAGCAGTTCTTC. V and J are TRBV4-3 and TRBJ2-1; perhaps D is TRBD1 or TRBD2 (6 bases each). Trimming left V 1 base short and J 4 bases short, with 14 bases between. CDR1 is LGHNA and CDR2 is YSLEER in the germline V gene. This CDR3 spans 16 amino acids.

The rearrangement links TRBV5-1 to TRBJ2-2; 7 positions match TRBD1. CDR1 is SGHRS, CDR2 YFSETQ, per germline. The ends lost 7 bases at V and 5 bases at J; junction bases unmatched: 17. The CDR3 extends over 17 amino acids. CDR3 protein: CASHRPQNRGYTGELFF. For the CDR3, the DNA is TGCGCCAGCCATCGTCCCCAGAACAGGGGATATACCGGGGAGCTGTTTTTT.

V and J are TRBV2 and TRBJ1-2, with D unclear. The CDR3 runs 14 residues. With 7 bases removed from V and 2 bases from J, the gap between germline ends came to 14 bases. The germline gives CDR1 SNHLY, CDR2 FYNNEI. CDR3 protein: CASTGVEGNYGYTF. The CDR3 DNA is TGTGCCAGCACTGGTGTGGAGGGAAACTATGGCTACACCTTC.

CDR3 bases: TGCGCCAGCAGCTACCGGAGGGGCGAAGAAAAACTGTTTTTT. Translating gives CASSYRRGEEKLFF. The chain links TRBV4-3 to TRBJ1-4, with a tentative D call TRBD1 (5 bases). Germline-derived CDR1 and CDR2 are LGHNA and YSLEER. Trimming took off 5 bases at V and 8 bases at J, with 15 bases between the two ends. This CDR3 region has 14 residues.

The rearrangement uses TRBV2 and TRBJ2-1; tentatively, D is TRBD1 (6 bases). The V end lost 8 bases, the J end lost 10 bases, and 21 bases lay between the germline ends. The V gene's germline CDR1 is SNHLY and CDR2 FYNNEI. This CDR3 has 14 amino acids. DNA of the CDR3: TGTGCCAGCCTAGAGACAGGACCCCCAGGGGAGCAGTTCTTC. It codes for CASLETGPPGEQFF.

The J gene is TRBJ2-4, the V gene TRBV28, with TRBD1 matching over 7 bases. CDR3 size: 13 residues. Germline V gene lookup returns CDR1 MDHEN and CDR2 SYDVKM. J lost 8 bases, V lost 5 bases, and 6 bases had no gene match. The CDR3 bases are TGTGCCAGCAGTCCCGGGACAGAGGACATTCAGTACTTC. Translated: CASSPGTEDIQYF.

The chain uses TRBV10-3 and TRBJ1-3; no clear D. The V gene's germline CDR1 is ENHRY and CDR2 SYGVKD. Between the trimmed V and J ends, which lost 2 bases and 3 bases, there was a span of 8 bases. The CDR3 consists of 14 residues. As DNA, the CDR3 is TGTGCCATCAGTGAGACCCTTGGTGGAAACACCATATATTTT. This sequence encodes CAISETLGGNTIYF.

The genes are TRBV5-4 and TRBJ2-2, with TRBD2 matching over 11 bases. Germline values: CDR1 SGHNT, CDR2 YYREEE (reference sequence). The CDR3 contains 16 residues. After removal of 0 bases from V and 4 bases from J, the junction contained 2 bases not matched to a gene. CDR3 residues: CASSLASGRTTGELFF. The CDR3 DNA sequence: TGTGCCAGCAGCTTGGCTAGCGGGAGGACCACCGGGGAGCTGTTTTTT.

The V and J genes are TRBV4-3 and TRBJ2-6; D is ambiguous. The V gene's germline CDR1 is LGHNA and CDR2 YSLEER. CDR3 length equals 16 residues. V was trimmed by 0 bases and J by 0 bases, leaving 6 bases between them. CDR3 protein: CASSQDRVSGANVLTF. The CDR3 region has the DNA TGCGCCAGCAGCCAAGATAGGGTCTCTGGGGCCAACGTCCTGACTTTC.

This clone was seen only a few times. This chain connects TRBV30 to TRBJ1-4, with 10 bases matching TRBD1. The CDR3 contains 17 residues. V trimming: 2 bases; J trimming: 3 bases; junction bases outside the gene matches: 9. The V gene's germline CDR1 is GTSNPN and CDR2 SVGIG (reference sequence). CDR3 DNA sequence: TGTGCCTGGAGTCGAAGACAGGGGGCGCAGGCTAATGAAAAACTGTTTTTT. Translating gives CAWSRRQGAQANEKLFF.

The chain links TRBV7-8 to TRBJ2-3; TRBD1 matches 9 bases. The CDR3 length is 16 residues. Trimming removed 8 bases from V and 1 base from J; junction bases left unmatched: 10. Germline assignment: CDR1 SGHVS and CDR2 FQNEAQ. In DNA form, the CDR3 reads TGTGCCAGCCGGCTGGGACAGGGATTTGGCACAGATACGCAGTATTTT. Its protein product is CASRLGQGFGTDTQYF.

This chain joins TRBV10-2 and TRBJ1-1; D call uncertain. V shed 7 bases and J shed 4 bases, with 10 bases lying between them. The CDR3 is 12 amino acids. Germline V lookup: CDR1 WSHSY, CDR2 SAAADI. In DNA, the CDR3 is TGCGCCAGCAAGACTGGGAGCACTGAAGCTTTCTTT. Translated, it gives CASKTGSTEAFF.

The V and J genes are TRBV19 and TRBJ2-6; no clear D gene. The CDR3 totals 15 residues. V was shortened by 2 bases and J by 2 bases, with 7 bases between the two germline ends. From germline, CDR1 is LNHDA and CDR2 SQIVND (reference sequence). The CDR3 region is CASSILSTGANVLTF. CDR3 nucleotide sequence: TGTGCCAGTAGTATATTGTCAACTGGGGCCAACGTCCTGACTTTC.

This chain joins TRBV6-6 and TRBJ1-2; D not resolved. The germline V gene encodes CDR1 MNHNY and CDR2 SVGAGI (reference sequence). Trimming removed 6 bases at V and 5 bases at J, with 10 bases between. The CDR3 consists of 12 residues. The CDR3 DNA follows: TGTGCCAGCAGGACGGGTCCTTATGGCTACACCTTC. Residues: CASRTGPYGYTF.

The chain links TRBV4-1 to TRBJ1-5, with TRBD1 matching over 10 bases. The CDR3 totals 13 residues. CDR1 and CDR2 from the germline V gene are MGHRA and YSYEKL. V shed 6 bases, J shed 11 bases, and the junction held 7 bases outside the gene matches. CDR3: CASSRTGGEAQHF. CDR3 DNA sequence: TGCGCCAGCAGTCGGACAGGGGGTGAGGCCCAGCATTTT.

V is TRBV11-2 and J is TRBJ1-2; D possibly corresponds to TRBD1 (6 bases). With 4 bases removed from V and 0 bases from J, the gap between germline ends came to 12 bases. The germline V gene has CDR1 SGHAT and CDR2 FQNNGV. The CDR3 spans 15 residues. The CDR3 sequence is CASSWRGGSNYGYTF. The CDR3 nucleotides are TGTGCCAGCAGCTGGAGGGGGGGTTCTAACTATGGCTACACCTTC.

This clone was picked up one time. This chain connects TRBV9 to TRBJ2-4; 7 bases line up with TRBD1. The CDR3 spans 15 residues. Germline values: CDR1 SGDLS, CDR2 YYNGEE. Trimming took 6 bases from V and 4 from J; bases not matched to a gene: 10. CDR3 nucleotides: TGTGCCAGCAACCCAACCGGGACAGCAAAAAACATTCAGTACTTC. Its translation: CASNPTGTAKNIQYF.

In the case of this clone: The sample contains more than one DNA sequence encoding this CDR3. The chain joins TRBV9 to TRBJ1-4, with 8 nucleotides matching TRBD1. CDR3 length equals 15 residues. The germline gives CDR1 SGDLS, CDR2 YYNGEE. Trimming at V came to 1 base and at J to 3 bases, leaving 2 bases not matched to a gene. The CDR3 sequence: CASSVQGASNEKLFF. As DNA, the CDR3 is TGTGCCAGCAGCGTACAGGGGGCGTCTAATGAAAAACTGTTTTTT.

CDR3 bases: TGCGCCAGCAAAGACAGGGTGAACACCGGGGAGCTGTTTTTT. Its translation is CASKDRVNTGELFF. The chain joins TRBV10-2 to TRBJ2-2, with 7 bases matching TRBD1. Unmatched junction bases numbered 3, after V lost 7 bases and J lost 1 base. The germline gives CDR1 WSHSY, CDR2 SAAADI. The length of the CDR3 is 14 residues.

The chain recombines TRBV4-3 with TRBJ2-7, with TRBD1 as a possible D gene (6 bases). The CDR3 spans 12 residues. CDR1 is LGHNA, CDR2 YSLEER, per germline. Between the trimmed V and J ends, which lost 6 bases and 6 bases, there was a span of 12 bases. This chain's CDR3 is CASSLQGSEQYF. In DNA form, the CDR3 reads TGCGCCAGCAGTCTACAGGGTTCCGAGCAGTACTTC.

The gene calls are TRBV27 and TRBJ1-1, with 7 positions matching TRBD1. CDR1 MNHEY and CDR2 SMNVEV come from the germline V gene (reference sequence). Trimming cost V 3 bases and J 11 bases; bases outside gene matches: 18. CDR3 size: 16 residues. This CDR3 reads CASSFRAFGDSLRAFF. The CDR3 nucleotides read TGTGCCAGCAGTTTCCGTGCCTTCGGGGACAGCCTTAGGGCTTTCTTT.